Included here is one T cell receptor beta chain sequence, with context. The antigen is not known. This CDR3 is built from 13 residues. The V gene's germline CDR1 is MNHGY and CDR2 SAAAGT. Germline trimming cut 10 bases from V and 6 bases from J; bases unmatched to any gene: 12. The sample originates from a study of OX40 agonist ivuxolimab in advanced cancers. Study-wide background: Dose-escalation patients were diagnosed with hepatocellular carcinoma, melanoma, renal cell cancer or head and neck cancer.

Study results and limitations: At 0.1 to 3.0 mg/kg and by week 6, clonal expansion occurred in CD4+ and CD8+ blood T cells. The study found that CD8+ T cells averaged more expanded clones than CD4+.

Some clones are missing from TCRdb's copy, which holds only in-frame ones; the method was immunoSEQ multiplex PCR. The repertoire holds about 65,000 clones, roughly 91% seen once, with 0.35% to 0.45% in the top ten. V and J are TRBV6-8 and TRBJ2-7; 7 bases fit TRBD2. The receptor's source is an adult with an advanced solid tumor such as melanoma, head and neck, liver or kidney cancer. The sample was CD4+ or CD8+ T cells sorted from blood, taken in a trial of the OX40 agonist ivuxolimab. This chain's CDR3 is CAIWEGRDSEQYF. The CDR3, as DNA: TGTGCCATTTGGGAAGGGAGGGATAGCGAGCAGTACTTC.